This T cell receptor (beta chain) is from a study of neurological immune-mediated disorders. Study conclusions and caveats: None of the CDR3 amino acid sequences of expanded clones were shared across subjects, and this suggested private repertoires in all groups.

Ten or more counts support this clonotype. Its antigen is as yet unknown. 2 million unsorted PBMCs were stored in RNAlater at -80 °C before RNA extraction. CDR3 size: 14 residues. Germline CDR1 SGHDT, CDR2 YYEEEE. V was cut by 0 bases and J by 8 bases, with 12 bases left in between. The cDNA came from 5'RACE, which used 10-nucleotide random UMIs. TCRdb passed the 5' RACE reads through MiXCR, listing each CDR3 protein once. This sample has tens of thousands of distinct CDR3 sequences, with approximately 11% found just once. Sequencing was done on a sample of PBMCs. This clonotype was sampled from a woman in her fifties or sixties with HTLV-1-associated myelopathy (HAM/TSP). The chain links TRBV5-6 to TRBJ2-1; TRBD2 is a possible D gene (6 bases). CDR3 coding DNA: TGTGCCAGCAGCTTGGGGGGCCGGAGGGATGAGCAGTTCTTC. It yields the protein CASSLGGRRDEQFF.